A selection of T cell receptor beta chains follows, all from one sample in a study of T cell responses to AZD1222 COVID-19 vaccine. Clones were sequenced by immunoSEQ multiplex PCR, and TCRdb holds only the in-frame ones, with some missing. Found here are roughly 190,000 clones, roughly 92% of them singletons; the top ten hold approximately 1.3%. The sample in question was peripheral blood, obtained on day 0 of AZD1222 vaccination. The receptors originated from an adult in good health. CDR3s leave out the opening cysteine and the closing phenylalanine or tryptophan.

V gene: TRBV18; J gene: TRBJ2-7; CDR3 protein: ASSLTATGRGGLDYEQY
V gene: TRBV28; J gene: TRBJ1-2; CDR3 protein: ASSWAVYGYT
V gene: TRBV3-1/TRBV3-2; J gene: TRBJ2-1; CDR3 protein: ASSPRLAGGRNSYNEQF
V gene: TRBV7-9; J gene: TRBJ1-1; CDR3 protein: ASSLRGQGGTEAF
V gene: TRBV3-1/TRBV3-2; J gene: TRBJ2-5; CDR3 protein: ASSPDRGWGETQY
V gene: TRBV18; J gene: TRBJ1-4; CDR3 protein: ASSAAGDEKLF
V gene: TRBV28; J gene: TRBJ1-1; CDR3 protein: ASQGFTEAF
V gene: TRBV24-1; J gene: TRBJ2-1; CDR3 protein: ATSDSGQSNSEQF
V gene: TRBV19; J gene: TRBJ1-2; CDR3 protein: ASKDKEPDYGYT
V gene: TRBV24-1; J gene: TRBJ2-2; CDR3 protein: ATSDPPGLAGGNTGELF
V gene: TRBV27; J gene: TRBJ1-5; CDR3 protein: ASSPQGGQINQPQH
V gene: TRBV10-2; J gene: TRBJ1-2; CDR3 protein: ASSERGSRYGYT
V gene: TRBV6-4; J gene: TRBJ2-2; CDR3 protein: ASSDSGTGELF
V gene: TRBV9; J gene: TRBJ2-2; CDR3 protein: ASSVETGATGELF
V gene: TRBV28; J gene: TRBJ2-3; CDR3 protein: ASLPRGIGTDTQY
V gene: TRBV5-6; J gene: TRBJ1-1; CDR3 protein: ASSFDRAGGAF
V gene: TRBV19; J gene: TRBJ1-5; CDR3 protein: ASSIDSLNQPQH
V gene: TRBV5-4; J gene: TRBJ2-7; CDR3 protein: ASRGRGDRSSYEQY
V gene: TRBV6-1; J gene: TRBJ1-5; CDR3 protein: ASSVEGGYSNQPQH
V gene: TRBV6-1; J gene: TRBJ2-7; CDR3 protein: ASSEIPKYEQY
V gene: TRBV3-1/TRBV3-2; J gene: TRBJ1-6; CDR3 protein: ASSQEGTSPLH
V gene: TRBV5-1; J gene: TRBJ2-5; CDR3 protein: ASSLGLTQETQY
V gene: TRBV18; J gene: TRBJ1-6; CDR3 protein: ASSRQNSPLH
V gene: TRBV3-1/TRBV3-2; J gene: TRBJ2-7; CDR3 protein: ASRGTETYEQY
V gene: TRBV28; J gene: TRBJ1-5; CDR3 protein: ASSTGSQPQH
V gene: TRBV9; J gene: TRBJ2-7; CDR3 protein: ASSVGDRGRLGEQY
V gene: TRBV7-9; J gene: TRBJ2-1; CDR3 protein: ASSGGTSGDNEQF
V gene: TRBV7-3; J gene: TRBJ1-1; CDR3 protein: ASSLDRNTEAF
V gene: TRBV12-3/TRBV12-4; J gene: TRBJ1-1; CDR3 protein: ASAPTGGAF
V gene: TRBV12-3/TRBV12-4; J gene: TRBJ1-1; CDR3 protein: ASRTGTALEAF
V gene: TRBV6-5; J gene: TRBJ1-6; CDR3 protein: ASSYEGQSNSPLH
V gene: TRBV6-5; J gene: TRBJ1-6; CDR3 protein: ASSYSSLNSPLH
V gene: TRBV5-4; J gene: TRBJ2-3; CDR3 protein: ASSFKTGGETDTQY
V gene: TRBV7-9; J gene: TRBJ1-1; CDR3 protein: ASRPRPGLRYTEAF
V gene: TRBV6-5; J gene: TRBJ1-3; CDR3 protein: ASSYGDSGNTIY
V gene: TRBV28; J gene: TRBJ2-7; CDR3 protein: ASSRPGSGYEQY
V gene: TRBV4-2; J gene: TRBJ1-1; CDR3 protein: ASSQLTGQGMNTEAF
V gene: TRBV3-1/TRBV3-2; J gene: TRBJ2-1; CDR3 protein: ASKTSGGSSYNEQF
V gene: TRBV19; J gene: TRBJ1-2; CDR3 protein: ASMGIYGYT
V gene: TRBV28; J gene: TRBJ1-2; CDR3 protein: ASTTGVGYT
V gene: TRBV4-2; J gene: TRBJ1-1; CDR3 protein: ASSLFSGGPLTGEAF
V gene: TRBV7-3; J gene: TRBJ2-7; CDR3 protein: ASSLGTGNFYEQY
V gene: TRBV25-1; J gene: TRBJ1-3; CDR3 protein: ASSLAGDSGNTIY
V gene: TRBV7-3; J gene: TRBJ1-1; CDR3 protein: ASSTGTGERAF
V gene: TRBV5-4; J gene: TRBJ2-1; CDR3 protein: ASRLNRDSSHEQF
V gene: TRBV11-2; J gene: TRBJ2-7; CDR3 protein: ASSDPGQGIYPSDYEQY
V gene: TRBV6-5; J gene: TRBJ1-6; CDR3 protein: ASKPGVNSPLH
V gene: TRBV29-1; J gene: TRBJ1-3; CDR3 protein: SVAERNTIY
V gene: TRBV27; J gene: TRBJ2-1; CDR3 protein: ASSPSAGTGSAWGGEQF
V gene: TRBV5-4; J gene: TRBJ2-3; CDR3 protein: ASSGLAGGAQY
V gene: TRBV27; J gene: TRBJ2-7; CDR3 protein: ASSLSRRSYEQY
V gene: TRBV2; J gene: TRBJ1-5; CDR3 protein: ASSSTGSGGALRAQH
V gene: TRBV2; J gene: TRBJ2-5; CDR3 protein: ASSDLLETQY
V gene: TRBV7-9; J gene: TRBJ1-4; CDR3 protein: ASSLGTSEKLF
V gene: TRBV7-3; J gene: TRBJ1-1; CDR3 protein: ASRKQGHNTEAF
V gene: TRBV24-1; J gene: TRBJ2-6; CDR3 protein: ATSDKGAGANVLT
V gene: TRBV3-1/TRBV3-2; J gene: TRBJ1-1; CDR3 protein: ASSQMVANTEAF
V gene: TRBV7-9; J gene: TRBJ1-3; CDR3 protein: ASNDRGNGNTIY
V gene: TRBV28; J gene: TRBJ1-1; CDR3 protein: ASSSGQASIGAF
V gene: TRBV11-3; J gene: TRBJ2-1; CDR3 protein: ASSLGREQF